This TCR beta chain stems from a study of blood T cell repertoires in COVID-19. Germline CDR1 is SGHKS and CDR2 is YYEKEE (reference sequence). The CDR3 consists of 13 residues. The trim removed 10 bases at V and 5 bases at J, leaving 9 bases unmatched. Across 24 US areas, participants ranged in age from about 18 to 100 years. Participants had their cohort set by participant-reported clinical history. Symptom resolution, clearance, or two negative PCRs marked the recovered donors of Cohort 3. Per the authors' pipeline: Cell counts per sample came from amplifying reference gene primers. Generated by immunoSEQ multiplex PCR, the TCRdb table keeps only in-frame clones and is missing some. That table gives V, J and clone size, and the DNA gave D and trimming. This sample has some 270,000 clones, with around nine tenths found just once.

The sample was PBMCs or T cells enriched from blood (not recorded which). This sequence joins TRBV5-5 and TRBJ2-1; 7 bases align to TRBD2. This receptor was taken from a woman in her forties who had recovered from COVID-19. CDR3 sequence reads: CAPGGLGDNEQFF. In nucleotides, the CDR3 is TGTGCCCCGGGGGGATTGGGGGACAATGAGCAGTTCTTC.